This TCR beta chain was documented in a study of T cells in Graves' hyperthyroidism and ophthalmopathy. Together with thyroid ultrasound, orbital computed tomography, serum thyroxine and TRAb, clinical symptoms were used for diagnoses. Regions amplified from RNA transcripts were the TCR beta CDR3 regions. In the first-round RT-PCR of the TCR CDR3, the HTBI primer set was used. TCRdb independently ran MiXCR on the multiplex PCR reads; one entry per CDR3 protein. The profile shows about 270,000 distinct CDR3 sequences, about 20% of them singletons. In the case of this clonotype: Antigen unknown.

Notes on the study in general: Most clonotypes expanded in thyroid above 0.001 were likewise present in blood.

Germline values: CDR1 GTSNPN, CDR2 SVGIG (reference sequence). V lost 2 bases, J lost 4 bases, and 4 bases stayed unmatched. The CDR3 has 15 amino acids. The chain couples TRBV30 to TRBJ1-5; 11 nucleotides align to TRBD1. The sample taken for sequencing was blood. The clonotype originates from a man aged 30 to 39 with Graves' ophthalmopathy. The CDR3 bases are TGTGCCTGGAGTTTGGGGACAGGGGGTAATCAGCCCCAGCATTTT. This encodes CAWSLGTGGNQPQHF.